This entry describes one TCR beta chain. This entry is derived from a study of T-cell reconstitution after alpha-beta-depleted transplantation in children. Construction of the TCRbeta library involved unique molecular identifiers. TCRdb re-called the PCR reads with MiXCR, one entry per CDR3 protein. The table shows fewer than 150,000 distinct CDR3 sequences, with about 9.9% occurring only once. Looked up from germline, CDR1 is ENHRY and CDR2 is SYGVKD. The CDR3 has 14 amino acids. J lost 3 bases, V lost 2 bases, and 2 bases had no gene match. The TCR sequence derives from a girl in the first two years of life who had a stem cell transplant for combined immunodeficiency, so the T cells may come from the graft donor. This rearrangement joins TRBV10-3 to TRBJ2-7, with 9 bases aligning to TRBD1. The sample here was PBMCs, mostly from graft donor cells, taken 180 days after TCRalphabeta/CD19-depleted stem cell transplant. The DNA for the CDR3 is TGTGCCATCAGTGAGACGGGACAGGGCTACGAGCAGTACTTC. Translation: CAISETGQGYEQYF.